This TCR beta chain was sequenced during a study of early T cells in non-severe SARS-CoV-2 infection. About the research overall: Chains from this unsorted whole-blood bulk RNA could not be paired. Whole-study results and caveats: There was a bias toward anti-spike CD8 responses in VDJdb matching, which missed private and CD4 specificities.

Unique molecular identifiers tagged individual cDNA molecules. MiXCR, applied by TCRdb to the 5' RACE reads, yields one record per CDR3 protein. This sample yields around 33,000 distinct CDR3 sequences, of which about 4.6% are seen a single time; 9.5% to 13% belongs to the top ten. This clonotype was recorded many times. Antigen specificity is unknown. The sequenced sample was whole blood. The source of this sequence is an adult who was a healthcare worker with PCR-confirmed SARS-CoV-2 infection or an uninfected control (not recorded which).

DNA of the CDR3: TGTGCCAGCTCAACATCCGGGACAAAATATGGCTACACCTTC. This translates into CASSTSGTKYGYTF. The V call is TRBV18, the J call TRBJ1-2, with a possible D match to TRBD1 (6 bases). V was shortened by 5 bases and J by 5 bases, with 15 bases between the two germline ends. In germline, CDR1 is KGHSH, CDR2 LQKENI. CDR3 length: 14 residues.